Below, 26 T cell receptor beta chains from the same sample are listed, as sequenced in a study of blood T cells in healthy people across ages. It was with a sample-barcoded 5' primer and a J-beta primer mix that a second PCR of roughly 7 to 12 cycles was run. A single record per CDR3 protein comes from TCRdb applying MiXCR to the 5' RACE reads. The sample holds almost 1 million distinct CDR3 sequences, about 53% seen once. What was sequenced was blood. These receptors came from a woman aged 60-75 years in good health.

This clonotype was observed many times. The chain couples TRBV2 to TRBJ1-2, with 8 bases identical to TRBD1. From germline, CDR1 is SNHLY and CDR2 FYNNEI. With 7 bases clipped from V and 10 bases from J, the junction kept 8 bases outside the gene matches. This CDR3 is built from 12 residues. CDR3 residues: CASTPGTGAYTF. As DNA, the CDR3 is TGTGCCAGCACCCCCGGGACAGGAGCCTACACCTTC.

This clonotype occurred a few times. Here the CDR3 DNA reads TGCAGTGCTAGAGTCCCTCGTCTGCCAGATACGCAGTATTTT. It codes for CSARVPRLPDTQYF. This sequence joins TRBV20-1 and TRBJ2-3; D ambiguous. Trimming removed 1 base at V and 4 bases at J, with 12 bases between. Germline CDR1 DFQATT, CDR2 SNEGSKA (reference sequence). This CDR3 region has 14 residues.

J is TRBJ2-5 and V is TRBV6-5; perhaps TRBD1 as D (6 bases). This CDR3 region has 14 residues. The ends were cut back, 5 bases at V and 1 base at J, with 11 bases in the middle. Germline CDR1 MNHEY, CDR2 SVGAGI. Here the CDR3 reads CASSPRTVQETQYF. The CDR3 nucleotides read TGTGCCAGCAGTCCGAGGACAGTCCAAGAGACCCAGTACTTC.

In regard to this clonotype: One end of the junction is discordant with germline, which a read error may explain. V usage is TRBV15 and J usage is TRBJ2-7; 7 positions match TRBD2. The CDR3 runs to 11 residues. Germline V gives CDR1 LNHNV, CDR2 YYDKDF (reference sequence). The CDR3 DNA reads as TGCCAGGGAGGGTCCTCCTACGAGCAGTACTTC. It specifies CQGGSSYEQYF.

In nucleotides, the CDR3 is TGTGCCAGCAGGCCCGGACAGGGAAACTACGAGCAGTACTTC. Translating gives CASRPGQGNYEQYF. The chain has TRBV12-3 or TRBV12-4 and TRBJ2-4; 8 bases line up with TRBD1. The DNA end is a closer match to TRBJ2-7, so the J assignment may be wrong. The CDR3 has 14 amino acids.

This clonotype has a single count. J is TRBJ2-4 and V is TRBV5-1, with D perhaps TRBD1 (7 bases). Gene TRBJ2-7 matches the end of the DNA better, so the J call may be wrong. Germline-derived CDR1 and CDR2 are SGHRS and YFSETQ. This CDR3 comprises 15 residues. The DNA of the CDR3 is TGCGCCAGCAGCTCGTGGCAGGGGGGACCCTACGAGCAGTACTTC. Translating gives CASSSWQGGPYEQYF.

This clonotype was recorded at least ten times. V gene TRBV12-3 or TRBV12-4 combines with J gene TRBJ2-5; D possibly matches TRBD1 or TRBD2 (6 bases each). The CDR3 runs 15 residues. Trimming removed 3 bases from V and 5 bases from J, with 16 bases in between. CDR3 sequence: CASSFGGGGTETQYF. CDR3 nucleotide sequence: TGTGCCAGCAGTTTTGGCGGAGGGGGGACGGAGACCCAGTACTTC.

The chain recombines TRBV5-1 with TRBJ2-7, with TRBD1 as a possible D gene (6 bases). The germline V and J ends were trimmed by 0 bases and 6 bases, with 19 bases remaining between them. The germline V gene encodes CDR1 SGHRS and CDR2 YFSETQ. The CDR3 is made up of 16 amino acids. The CDR3 reads CASSLGAQGIWGEQYF. The CDR3 DNA follows: TGCGCCAGCAGCTTGGGTGCACAGGGTATATGGGGCGAGCAGTACTTC.

The sample holds a few counts of this clonotype. The chain uses TRBV27 and TRBJ1-2; D is possibly TRBD1 (5 bases). The V gene lost 6 bases and the J gene lost 8 bases, with 22 bases spanning the gap. This CDR3 is 15 amino acids long. The germline V gene encodes CDR1 MNHEY and CDR2 SMNVEV (reference sequence). The chain's CDR3 is CASSWEREGRRGYTF. The CDR3 coding sequence is TGTGCCAGCAGCTGGGAGAGGGAGGGACGGCGCGGCTACACCTTC.

The chain carries TRBV15 and TRBJ2-5, with a weak D call TRBD1 (6 bases). V lost 6 bases to trimming and J lost 0 bases, with 14 bases between them. Germline lookup yields CDR1 LNHNV and CDR2 YYDKDF (reference sequence). The length of the CDR3 is 15 residues. Here the CDR3 reads CATSSDRLYQETQYF. DNA for the CDR3: TGTGCCACCAGTTCAGACAGGCTGTACCAAGAGACCCAGTACTTC.

A few counts support this clonotype. This clone may be a read error of a much larger clone one base away. V is TRBV29-1 and J is TRBJ1-2; D is unresolved. The CDR3 has 12 residues. V shed 7 bases and J shed 6 bases, with 15 bases lying between them. Germline V CDR1 and CDR2: SQVTM, ANQGSEA. CDR3 sequence: CSARRIGHGYTF. The CDR3 coding sequence is TGCAGCGCCCGGAGAATAGGCCATGGCTACACCTTC.

About this clonotype: The junction shows a germline mismatch at one end, possibly a read error. The V and J genes are TRBV10-3 and TRBJ1-2; 8 nucleotides align to TRBD1. This CDR3 has 15 amino acids. The germline V gene has CDR1 ENHRY and CDR2 SYGVKD. For the CDR3, the DNA is TGTGCCACCAGTGACAGGGGCAGGGCATCTCGTGGCTACACCTTC. The encoded protein is CATSDRGRASRGYTF.

This clonotype was found a few times. The rearrangement joins TRBV12-3 or TRBV12-4 to TRBJ2-7; 7 positions agree with TRBD1. The length of the CDR3 is 15 residues. V was pared by 3 bases and J by 3 bases, with 8 bases of the junction left unmatched. The CDR3 DNA is TGTGCCAGCAGTTTCGGGACAGCGGATGTCTACGAGCAGTACTTC. Translation: CASSFGTADVYEQYF.

The V and J genes are TRBV6-1 and TRBJ1-5; D ambiguous. Germline CDR1 MNHNS, CDR2 SASEGT. V lost 2 bases and J 6 bases, leaving 17 bases between the germline ends. There are 16 residues in the CDR3. CDR3 sequence (DNA): TGTGCCAGCAGTGAAATTCTGCGAGAGGCGGGTCAGCCCCAGCATTTT. This encodes CASSEILREAGQPQHF.

This clonotype was seen a few times. This chain links TRBV20-1 with TRBJ2-7; TRBD1 agrees at 7 bases. Losses at the gene ends were 6 bases for V and 4 bases for J; bases not matched to a gene: 12. Germline lookup yields CDR1 DFQATT and CDR2 SNEGSKA (reference sequence). The CDR3 length is 14 residues. CDR3 DNA: TGCAGTGCCTACGACAGGGAACGTCTTTACGAGCAGTACTTC. This sequence encodes CSAYDRERLYEQYF.

This rearrangement joins TRBV20-1 to TRBJ2-4; 8 bases are shared with TRBD2. The J call may be mistaken, given a closer DNA end match to TRBJ2-5. The CDR3 is 15 amino acids. Germline V gives CDR1 DFQATT, CDR2 SNEGSKA (reference sequence). CDR3 nucleotides: TGCAGTGCTGCCGCGACGGGAGGGCCGCCAGCGACCCAGTACTTC. It yields the protein CSAAATGGPPATQYF.

The J gene is TRBJ2-3, the V gene TRBV30; D possibly corresponds to TRBD1 (8 bases). Trimming stripped 6 bases from V and 0 bases from J, with 16 bases between. The CDR3 has 15 amino acids. The germline V gene has CDR1 GTSNPN and CDR2 SVGIG (reference sequence). CDR3 sequence (DNA): TGTGCCTGCCGAACAGGGGGGGGGAGCACAGATACGCAGTATTTT. Protein product: CACRTGGGSTDTQYF.

The rearrangement uses TRBV29-1 and TRBJ1-1; D possibly corresponds to TRBD1 (5 bases). In germline, CDR1 is SQVTM, CDR2 ANQGSEA. This CDR3 contains 13 residues. With 7 bases removed from V and 0 bases from J, the gap between germline ends came to 12 bases. CDR3 nucleotides: TGCAGCGGATCCAGGGAAATGAACACTGAAGCTTTCTTT. Its translation is CSGSREMNTEAFF.

The CDR3 region is CASSYLKGGEAFF. CDR3 nucleotides: TGTGCCAGCAGTTACCTGAAGGGTGGTGAAGCTTTCTTT. The chain recombines TRBV6-2 or TRBV6-3 with TRBJ1-1, with D hard to call. The CDR3 loop spans 13 amino acids. Trimming left V 2 bases short and J 7 bases short, with 11 bases between. Germline lookup yields CDR1 MNHEY and CDR2 SVGEGT.

The chain employs TRBV6-5 and TRBJ2-7, with 11 bases matching TRBD2. There are 14 residues in the CDR3. The germline V gene has CDR1 MNHEY and CDR2 SVGAGI. J lost 9 bases, V lost 2 bases, and 6 bases had no gene match. This chain's CDR3 is CASSYGLAGGVQYF. The CDR3 coding sequence is TGTGCCAGCAGTTACGGGTTAGCGGGAGGGGTGCAGTACTTC.

This sequence joins TRBV20-1 and TRBJ2-1; TRBD2 matches at 7 bases. The CDR3 loop spans 15 amino acids. V gave up 4 bases and J gave up 2 bases; unmatched junction bases: 8. Per the germline V gene, CDR1 is DFQATT and CDR2 is SNEGSKA (reference sequence). CDR3: CSAIHASGAYNEQFF. CDR3 sequence (DNA): TGCAGTGCTATTCATGCTAGCGGAGCCTACAATGAGCAGTTCTTC.

The chain links TRBV10-3 to TRBJ2-3; TRBD2 might be the D (5 bases). The CDR3 is made up of 16 amino acids. The V end was cut by 0 bases, the J end by 0 bases, with 10 bases between. Germline loops: CDR1 ENHRY, CDR2 SYGVKD. CDR3 protein: CAISESLAASTDTQYF. As DNA, the CDR3 is TGTGCCATCAGTGAGTCGCTAGCAGCTAGCACAGATACGCAGTATTTT.

The rearrangement joins TRBV5-8 to TRBJ1-4; tentatively, D is TRBD1 (5 bases). CDR1 and CDR2 from the germline V gene are SGHTS and YDEGEE. The V end was cut by 0 bases, the J end by 7 bases, with 16 bases between. The CDR3 spans 16 residues. CDR3 bases: TGTGCCAGCAGCTTGGTATTCGGGGGTGATATTGAAAAACTGTTTTTT. It is translated as CASSLVFGGDIEKLFF.

The sample holds a few counts of this clonotype. V usage is TRBV7-2 and J usage is TRBJ1-4; D gene uncertain. The germline gives CDR1 SGHTA, CDR2 FQGNSA. With 5 bases removed from V and 8 bases from J, the gap between germline ends came to 15 bases. CDR3 length equals 14 residues. CDR3 sequence (DNA): TGTGCCAGCAGCGCCCAGACCGCTAGCGAAAAACTGTTTTTT. Residues: CASSAQTASEKLFF.

The chain is built from TRBV4-3 and TRBJ2-1, with D uncertain. CDR3 size: 15 residues. V was clipped by 1 base and J by 4 bases, with 11 bases between them. Germline V gene lookup returns CDR1 LGHNA and CDR2 YSLEER. In nucleotides, the CDR3 is TGCGCCAGCAGCCAAGTAGGGATGCAATACAATGAGCAGTTCTTC. Protein sequence: CASSQVGMQYNEQFF.

This clonotype was counted a few times. The chain recombines TRBV11-2 with TRBJ2-3, with D perhaps TRBD1 (5 bases). The germline V gene encodes CDR1 SGHAT and CDR2 FQNNGV. Deletions cut 7 bases from V and 2 bases from J, with 7 bases between. The CDR3 loop spans 12 amino acids. The CDR3 reads CASKDNTDTQYF. DNA of the CDR3: TGTGCCAGCAAGGACAACACAGATACGCAGTATTTT.